These 22 T cell receptor beta chains were all obtained from the same sample, sequenced in a study of vaccination and CD4 T cells after COVID-19 (dated by TCRdb to 2021 to 2024). The protocol used for the library was PCR. Sequencing relied on an Illumina iSeq 100. DNA from cultured CD4+ T cells was subjected to TCR sequencing with the Oncomine TCR Beta short-read assay at the Johns Hopkins FTIC core. The raw public data were reprocessed by TCRdb itself: fastp quality trimming at Q25, MiXCR clonotype calling, in-frame beta chains only. Rows with one shared CDR3 protein collapse into an entry with the most common genes and DNA. The sample table records some 11,000 distinct CDR3 sequences; roughly 41% of these occur just once. The top ten clones comprise around a tenth of the sample. Their antigens remain unidentified. The sample's treatment or condition label, decoded: roughly ten-day PBMC culture with coronavirus spike peptide pools or control peptides (ViraFEST assay).

The source was CD4+ T cells from blood, cultured in vitro, collected after SARS-CoV-2 vaccination. The receptors shown here come from a human donor who had recovered from COVID-19.

The gene calls are TRBV24-1 and TRBJ1-2; TRBD1 might be the D (6 bases). Germline values: CDR1 KGHDR, CDR2 SFDVKD. V was shortened by 2 bases and J by 2 bases, with 14 bases between the two germline ends. The CDR3 length is 16 residues. The CDR3 DNA is TGTGCCACCAGTGATTGGGGCAGGGGCGTAAACTATGGCTACACCTTC. It codes for CATSDWGRGVNYGYTF.

This clonotype was recorded a few times. The chain employs TRBV27 and TRBJ2-1; D unclear. Looked up from germline, CDR1 is MNHEY and CDR2 is SMNVEV (reference sequence). The CDR3 contains 12 residues. V lost 6 bases and J 7 bases, leaving 10 bases between the germline ends. In DNA, the CDR3 is TGTGCCAGCAGACCAAGCCGGAATGAGCAGTTCTTC. Its translation is CASRPSRNEQFF.

The DNA for the CDR3 is TGTGCCAGCAGCCCTAGCGGCGTCCCCGGGGAGCTGTTTTTT. Translated, it gives CASSPSGVPGELFF. The chain recombines TRBV28 with TRBJ2-2, with 7 bases identical to TRBD2. After removal of 6 bases from V and 6 bases from J, the junction contained 7 bases not matched to a gene. Germline assignment: CDR1 MDHEN and CDR2 SYDVKM. The CDR3 runs 14 residues.

The chain has TRBV25-1 and TRBJ1-1, with D possibly TRBD1 on 5 matching bases. CDR1 and CDR2 (germline): MGHDK, SYGVNS. V was clipped by 3 bases and J by 8 bases, with 10 bases between them. The CDR3 is 12 residues long. CDR3 residues: CASSDQGSEAFF. The CDR3 nucleotides are TGTGCCAGCAGTGACCAGGGATCCGAAGCTTTCTTT.

The chain joins TRBV19 to TRBJ1-5, with a weak D call TRBD1 (6 bases). CDR3 length: 16 residues. The germline V gene has CDR1 LNHDA and CDR2 SQIVND (reference sequence). V was cut by 8 bases and J by 0 bases, with 17 bases left in between. The CDR3, as DNA: TGTGCCAGTTCCTCTAGGGGGGTGAATAGCAATCAGCCCCAGCATTTT. Translating it yields CASSSRGVNSNQPQHF. Drawing the rest from reference TRBV19 and TRBJ1-5, the complete variable domain is DGGITQSPKYLFRKEGQNVTLSCEQNLNHDAMYWYRQDPGQGLRLIYYSQIVNDFQKGDIAEGYSVSREKKESFPLTVTSAQKNPTAFYLCASSSRGVNSNQPQHFGDGTRLSIL.

This clonotype was seen a handful of times. The CDR3 sequence: CASSKGGCQPQHF. In DNA form, the CDR3 reads TGTGCCAGCAGCAAAGGGGGTTGTCAGCCCCAGCATTTT. The rearrangement joins TRBV21-1 to TRBJ1-5. TRBV21-1 is given as a pseudogene. CDR3 length: 13 residues.

CDR3 in amino acids: CASSQGGGYTF. The CDR3 DNA is TGTGCCAGTAGCCAGGGGGGAGGCTACACCTTC. The genes are TRBV19 and TRBJ1-2; 7 nucleotides line up with TRBD1. Germline CDR1 and CDR2: LNHDA and SQIVND (reference sequence). V shed 6 bases, J shed 8 bases, and the junction held 3 bases outside the gene matches. This CDR3 contains 11 residues.

The V call is TRBV7-2, the J call TRBJ2-3, with 7 bases aligning to TRBD1. Germline values: CDR1 SGHTA, CDR2 FQGNSA. V gave up 4 bases and J gave up 0 bases; unmatched junction bases: 7. CDR3 length: 16 amino acids. CDR3 region: CASSSSRGSSTDTQYF. DNA of the CDR3: TGTGCCAGCAGCTCCAGCAGGGGGTCTAGCACAGATACGCAGTATTTT.

The rearrangement joins TRBV24-1 to TRBJ2-1, with D unclear. V lost 7 bases and J lost 2, with 8 bases in between. Germline CDR1 and CDR2: KGHDR and SFDVKD. This CDR3 is 13 amino acids long. CDR3 sequence: CATSPETYNEQFF. The CDR3, as DNA: TGTGCCACCAGCCCAGAGACCTACAATGAGCAGTTCTTC.

The genes are TRBV20-1 and TRBJ2-7; TRBD1 is a possible D gene (7 bases). Germline loops: CDR1 DFQATT, CDR2 SNEGSKA (reference sequence). The V and J ends lost 5 bases and 2 bases respectively, with 13 bases between them. The CDR3 extends over 13 amino acids. The CDR3 loop is CSASGGKTYEQYF. The CDR3 nucleotides are TGCAGTGCTTCAGGGGGGAAAACCTACGAGCAGTACTTC.

Note on this clonotype: The junction departs from germline at one end; a sequencing error may be responsible. The chain carries TRBV7-6 and TRBJ2-7; D unresolved. CDR1 is SGHVS and CDR2 is FNYEAQ in the germline V gene. The CDR3 totals 13 residues. CDR3 bases: TGTGCCAGAAGCTTATCCCTAGACTACGAGCAGTACTTC. This codes for CARSLSLDYEQYF. The variable domain in full, with the rest retrieved from reference TRBV7-6 and TRBJ2-7, is GAGVSQSPRYKVTKRGQDVALRCDPISGHVSLYWYRQALGQGPEFLTYFNYEAQQDKSGLPNDRFSAERPEGSISTLTIQRTEQRDSAMYRCARSLSLDYEQYFGPGTRLTVT.

This clonotype occurred a few times. The CDR3 coding sequence is TGCAGTGCTAGGCAGGGGAGCGGGCAGCCCCAGCATTTT. Translating it yields CSARQGSGQPQHF. The chain employs TRBV20-1 and TRBJ1-5; D possibly corresponds to TRBD1 (6 bases). V was pared by 3 bases and J by 7 bases, with 13 bases between. There are 13 residues in the CDR3. Germline CDR1 and CDR2: DFQATT and SNEGSKA (reference sequence).

The chain carries TRBV20-1 and TRBJ2-7, with 9 positions matching TRBD1. Trimming at V came to 0 bases and at J to 4 bases, leaving 7 bases not matched to a gene. Germline loops: CDR1 DFQATT, CDR2 SNEGSKA (reference sequence). The CDR3 is 15 amino acids. CDR3 loop: CSAREGQGLGYEQYF. The CDR3 coding sequence is TGCAGTGCTAGAGAGGGACAGGGTCTGGGATACGAGCAGTACTTC.

The chain couples TRBV7-9 to TRBJ1-4; 8 bases are shared with TRBD1. J gave up 8 bases and V 5 bases, and 7 bases lay outside the gene matches. The CDR3 has 14 residues. CDR1 is SEHNR and CDR2 is FQNEAQ in the germline V gene (reference sequence). Here the CDR3 DNA reads TGTGCCAGCAGCCGGACAGGGCGGGGGGAAAAACTGTTTTTT. Protein: CASSRTGRGEKLFF.

The chain carries TRBV11-3 and TRBJ2-3, with a weak D call TRBD2 (5 bases). Trimming stripped 5 bases from V and 2 bases from J, with 11 bases between. Germline loops: CDR1 SGHNT, CDR2 YENEEA. This CDR3 region has 14 residues. The CDR3 region has the DNA TGTGCCAGCAGCCGAGGGCAGTTCACAGATACGCAGTATTTT. It specifies CASSRGQFTDTQYF.

V usage is TRBV20-1 and J usage is TRBJ1-2; TRBD1 is a possible D gene (6 bases). The CDR3 extends over 15 amino acids. From germline, CDR1 is DFQATT and CDR2 SNEGSKA (reference sequence). Trimming removed 1 base at V and 4 bases at J, with 16 bases between. As DNA, the CDR3 is TGCAGTGCTAGAGGATCTTCAGGGGTTGGCTATGGCTACACCTTC. Translation gives CSARGSSGVGYGYTF.

J is TRBJ1-2 and V is TRBV6-5; 8 bases agree with TRBD1. Germline trimming cut 4 bases from V and 4 bases from J; bases unmatched to any gene: 5. Looked up from germline, CDR1 is MNHEY and CDR2 is SVGAGI. There are 14 residues in the CDR3. The CDR3 region is CASSFGQGGYGYTF. The CDR3 nucleotides read TGTGCCAGCAGTTTTGGACAGGGCGGCTATGGCTACACCTTC.

This clonotype was counted a few times. The rearrangement joins TRBV14 to TRBJ1-2, with D unresolved. V gave up 1 base and J gave up 2 bases, with 14 bases separating them. Germline V gene lookup returns CDR1 SGHDN and CDR2 FVKESK. This CDR3 has 16 amino acids. The CDR3 region has the DNA TGTGCCAGCAGCCAAGGGGGTTCGGCAGCCAACTATGGCTACACCTTC. It encodes CASSQGGSAANYGYTF. The variable domain in full, with the rest retrieved from reference TRBV14 and TRBJ1-2, is EAGVTQFPSHSVIEKGQTVTLRCDPISGHDNLYWYRRVMGKEIKFLLHFVKESKQDESGMPNNRFLAERTGGTYSTLKVQPAELEDSGVYFCASSQGGSAANYGYTFGSGTRLTVV.

V and J are TRBV7-2 and TRBJ2-1; D not certain. Trimming pared 0 bases from V and 4 bases from J, leaving 7 bases between. Germline assignment: CDR1 SGHTA and CDR2 FQGNSA. This CDR3 spans 14 amino acids. The CDR3 here is CASSLAVQYNEQFF. In DNA, the CDR3 is TGTGCCAGCAGCTTAGCGGTACAGTACAATGAGCAGTTCTTC.

The CDR3: CASSFRDREGAFF. The DNA for the CDR3 is TGTGCCAGCAGTTTCCGGGACCGAGAGGGAGCTTTCTTT. This rearrangement joins TRBV6-2 or TRBV6-3 to TRBJ1-1; D perhaps matches TRBD1 (5 bases). CDR3 size: 13 residues. Trimming cost V 4 bases and J 10 bases, with 16 bases left between them. Germline CDR1 MNHEY, CDR2 SVGEGT.

The rearrangement links TRBV28 to TRBJ1-2; D perhaps matches TRBD1 (6 bases). Trimming took 5 bases from V and 13 from J, leaving 26 bases between them. Germline values: CDR1 MDHEN, CDR2 SYDVKM. This CDR3 region has 15 residues. CDR3 coding DNA: TGTGCCAGCAGTCCTCCTGGGGGCAGGGCCCTATCGGGCACCTTC. It codes for CASSPPGGRALSGTF.

In its sample, this clonotype was seen a few times. The J gene is TRBJ2-7, the V gene TRBV6-5, with D possibly being TRBD1 or TRBD2 (5 bases each). Trimming cost V 2 bases and J 9 bases, with 11 bases left between them. This CDR3 is 12 amino acids long. Germline assignment: CDR1 MNHEY and CDR2 SVGAGI. This chain's CDR3 is CASSYGRDGQYF. In DNA, the CDR3 is TGTGCCAGCAGTTACGGCAGGGACGGGCAGTACTTC.